This T cell receptor beta chain appears in the sequencing data of a study of beta chain features in type 1 diabetes. This clone was picked up a small number of times. No antigen is known for it. This CDR3 comprises 16 residues. Germline trimming cut 0 bases from V and 2 bases from J; bases unmatched to any gene: 1. Germline-derived CDR1 and CDR2 are SGDLS and YYNGEE. Study-level findings and limits: Type 1 diabetes patients had moderately but significantly shorter TCRB CDR3s in all four CD4+ subsets.

The study reverse transcribed the entire isolated RNA, so it sequenced expressed TCRB transcripts. Sequenced by immunoSEQ multiplex PCR; TCRdb stores in-frame clones only, minus some. The sample comprises about 300,000 clones, about 13% of which are singletons, and 0.015% rests with the top ten. Sample: naive CD4+ T cells from blood. The chain couples TRBV9 to TRBJ2-3; 12 bases fit TRBD2. The source of this sequence is a woman in her late teens or twenties with type 1 diabetes. The CDR3 bases are TGTGCCAGCAGCGTAGGGACTAGCGGGATCACAGATACGCAGTATTTT. Translated, it gives CASSVGTSGITDTQYF.